This T cell receptor beta chain came from a study of blood T cells in healthy people across ages. Primed by a sample-barcoded 5' primer and a J-beta primer mix, a second PCR proceeded for 7 to 11 cycles. A 12-random-nucleotide template-switch adaptor tagged each cDNA molecule. TCRdb recomputed calls from the 5' RACE reads with MiXCR, one row per CDR3 protein. The sample holds 550,000 to 600,000 distinct CDR3 sequences, about 45% seen once. In germline, CDR1 is LGHDT, CDR2 YNNKEL (reference sequence). Trimming cost V 1 base and J 2 bases; bases outside gene matches: 13. CDR3 length equals 19 residues. The gene calls are TRBV3-1 and TRBJ2-1; the match to TRBD1 covers 8 bases. This receptor was obtained from an elderly man in good health. Sample: blood. The CDR3 protein is CASSQVLAGQGAAYNEQFF. In DNA form, the CDR3 reads TGTGCCAGCAGCCAAGTATTAGCCGGACAGGGTGCCGCCTACAATGAGCAGTTCTTC.